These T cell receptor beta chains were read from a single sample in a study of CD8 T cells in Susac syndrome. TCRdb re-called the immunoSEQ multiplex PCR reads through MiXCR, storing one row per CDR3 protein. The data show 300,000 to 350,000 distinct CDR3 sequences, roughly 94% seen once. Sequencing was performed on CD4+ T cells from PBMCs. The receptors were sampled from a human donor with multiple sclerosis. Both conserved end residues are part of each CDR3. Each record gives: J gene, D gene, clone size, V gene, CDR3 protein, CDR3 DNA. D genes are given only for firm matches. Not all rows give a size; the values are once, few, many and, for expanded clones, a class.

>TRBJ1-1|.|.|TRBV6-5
CASSFSRWLDTEAFF
TGTGCCAGCAGTTTCTCCCGGTGGTTGGACACTGAAGCTTTCTTT
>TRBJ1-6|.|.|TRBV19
CASSMGDRFNSPLHF
TGTGCCAGTAGTATGGGCGACAGGTTTAATTCACCCCTCCACTTT
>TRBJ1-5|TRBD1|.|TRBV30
CAWSGTGVSNQPQHF
TGTGCCTGGTCCGGGACAGGGGTGAGCAATCAGCCCCAGCATTTT
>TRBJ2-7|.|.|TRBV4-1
CASSQDKVTVPSRGYEQYF
TGCGCCAGCAGCCAAGATAAGGTAACGGTTCCTTCGAGAGGCTACGAGCAGTACTTC
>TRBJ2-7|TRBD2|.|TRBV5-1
CASSPTSGPYEQYF
TGCGCCAGTTCCCCTACTAGCGGGCCCTACGAGCAGTACTTC
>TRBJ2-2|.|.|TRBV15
CATRAGANTGELFF
TGTGCCACCAGGGCAGGGGCGAACACCGGGGAGCTGTTTTTT
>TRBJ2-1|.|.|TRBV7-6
CASSEPGGVILSYNEQFF
TGTGCCAGCAGCGAACCGGGCGGGGTAATTCTCTCCTACAATGAGCAGTTCTTC
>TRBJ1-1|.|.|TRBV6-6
CASSYAEMVNTEAFF
TGTGCCAGCAGTTATGCTGAAATGGTGAACACTGAAGCTTTCTTT
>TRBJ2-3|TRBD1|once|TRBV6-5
CASSYGATGQATDTQYF
TGTGCCAGCAGTTACGGCGCCACGGGACAGGCCACAGATACGCAGTATTTT
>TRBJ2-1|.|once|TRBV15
CATSRDLDRSSYNEQFF
TGTGCCACCAGCAGAGATCTGGACCGTAGCTCCTACAATGAGCAGTTCTTC
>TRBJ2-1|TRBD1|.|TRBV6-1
CASSDLGTGFDEQFF
TGTGCCAGCAGTGACCTCGGGACAGGGTTCGATGAGCAGTTCTTC